This entry describes one TCR beta chain. The source of the sample is a study of tumor-infiltrating lymphocytes in primary liver carcinoma. Study details: Spanning 30 to 69 years of age, the patients were men and women.

From around 18-30 mg of unsorted bulk tissue, DNA and RNA were co-extracted together. Researchers generated TCR beta cDNA from about 500 ng of total RNA, relying on a constant-region primer. A slightly modified ARM-PCR protocol with three nested multiplex PCR rounds produced these TCR beta libraries. TCRdb reanalysed the multiplex PCR reads using MiXCR and keeps one entry per CDR3 protein. This sample yields tens of thousands of distinct CDR3 sequences, of which over 60% are seen a single time; 40% to 50% belongs to the top ten. The sample taken for sequencing was liver tumor tissue from sampling region 3. Subset specified: tumor region T3, left-lateral pole. This clonotype was obtained from a man aged 35 to 55 with primary liver carcinoma and hepatitis B virus infection.

The CDR3 spells CACLERGSQETQYF. DNA of the CDR3: TGTGCCTGCTTAGAGCGCGGCTCTCAAGAGACCCAGTACTTC. This chain connects TRBV30 to TRBJ2-5; D call uncertain. V lost 6 bases to trimming and J lost 2 bases, with 16 bases between them. The CDR3 extends over 14 amino acids. Germline values: CDR1 GTSNPN, CDR2 SVGIG (reference sequence).